Listed below are T cell receptor beta chains from one sample, sequenced in a study of T cell responses to AZD1222 COVID-19 vaccine. TCRdb's table, derived via immunoSEQ multiplex PCR, lists solely in-frame clones and lacks some. In the table there are more than 110,000 clones, 88% of which are singletons. Sequencing used peripheral blood, obtained 28 days after the second AZD1222 dose. These receptors originate from an adult who received the AZD1222 COVID-19 vaccine. Both conserved end residues are part of each CDR3.

CDR3aa: CASSLDPDGTLRPLHF
j_gene: TRBJ1-6
v_gene: TRBV5-4

CDR3aa: CASSAATVVNEKLFF
j_gene: TRBJ1-4
v_gene: TRBV5-1

CDR3aa: CASRRSGRLGETQYF
j_gene: TRBJ2-5
v_gene: TRBV14

CDR3aa: CASSYAGASGNTIYF
j_gene: TRBJ1-3
v_gene: TRBV11-1

CDR3aa: CASSPPGSGELFF
j_gene: TRBJ2-2
v_gene: TRBV18

CDR3aa: CASSLNQAGGYTF
j_gene: TRBJ1-2
v_gene: TRBV5-6

CDR3aa: CASSLRVTEAFF
j_gene: TRBJ1-1
v_gene: TRBV5-6

CDR3aa: CASSARQGRNTEAFF
j_gene: TRBJ1-1
v_gene: TRBV7-2

CDR3aa: CAWGRGTDTDTQYF
j_gene: TRBJ2-3
v_gene: TRBV30

CDR3aa: CASSLELSKQYF
j_gene: TRBJ2-7
v_gene: TRBV5-8

CDR3aa: CASGSHPQGDGDTF
j_gene: TRBJ1-2
v_gene: TRBV28

CDR3aa: CASSLSSVEQFF
j_gene: TRBJ2-1
v_gene: TRBV5-1

CDR3aa: CSVVVAGRF
j_gene: TRBJ2-7
v_gene: TRBV29-1

CDR3aa: CASSLSGTGDYGYTF
j_gene: TRBJ1-2
v_gene: TRBV5-6

CDR3aa: CASSSSWGLNTEAFF
j_gene: TRBJ1-1
v_gene: TRBV5-5

CDR3aa: CASSPRQNTEAFF
j_gene: TRBJ1-1
v_gene: TRBV9

CDR3aa: CASTLGRGPYHEQFF
j_gene: TRBJ2-1
v_gene: TRBV3-1/TRBV3-2

CDR3aa: CASSRVVSLPPRGGYTF
j_gene: TRBJ1-2
v_gene: TRBV5-6

CDR3aa: CASSGQGGNTEAFF
j_gene: TRBJ1-1
v_gene: TRBV5-1

CDR3aa: CASTQGGAHTGELFF
j_gene: TRBJ2-2
v_gene: TRBV19

CDR3aa: CASEEASGNSYEQYF
j_gene: TRBJ2-7
v_gene: TRBV5-5

CDR3aa: CARRDSRKDNSPLHF
j_gene: TRBJ1-6
v_gene: TRBV2

CDR3aa: CASSFRGIPDEQYF
j_gene: TRBJ2-7
v_gene: TRBV27

CDR3aa: CASSSPQAGSVYEQYF
j_gene: TRBJ2-7
v_gene: TRBV28

CDR3aa: CATSRDTGTGELFF
j_gene: TRBJ2-2
v_gene: TRBV15

CDR3aa: CASSPATGTINEQFF
j_gene: TRBJ2-1
v_gene: TRBV18

CDR3aa: CASSGLGTSKFF
j_gene: TRBJ2-1
v_gene: TRBV6-5

CDR3aa: CASRDRGLWGEKLFF
j_gene: TRBJ1-4
v_gene: TRBV27

CDR3aa: CASSVAPAGQPEQYF
j_gene: TRBJ2-7
v_gene: TRBV9

CDR3aa: CASSASGAQPQHF
j_gene: TRBJ1-5
v_gene: TRBV19

CDR3aa: CASSLGTEAFF
j_gene: TRBJ1-1
v_gene: TRBV19

CDR3aa: CASSPNQGNYGYTF
j_gene: TRBJ1-2
v_gene: TRBV4-3

CDR3aa: CASSYYQGGTEAFF
j_gene: TRBJ1-1
v_gene: TRBV6-5

CDR3aa: CATSKADRGTEAFF
j_gene: TRBJ1-1
v_gene: TRBV24-1

CDR3aa: CAWSPTPRQFYVNQPQHF
j_gene: TRBJ1-5
v_gene: TRBV30

CDR3aa: CSVGLAAEGEQFF
j_gene: TRBJ2-1
v_gene: TRBV29-1

CDR3aa: CSGGTGHGYTF
j_gene: TRBJ1-2
v_gene: TRBV29-1

CDR3aa: CASSTTGVGGSPLHF
j_gene: TRBJ1-6
v_gene: TRBV18

CDR3aa: CASSLRTGELFF
j_gene: TRBJ2-2
v_gene: TRBV7-9

CDR3aa: CASSSLQRRTGELFF
j_gene: TRBJ2-2
v_gene: TRBV11-3

CDR3aa: CASSRAEGQPQHF
j_gene: TRBJ1-5
v_gene: TRBV4-3

CDR3aa: CASSLGATNEKLFF
j_gene: TRBJ1-4
v_gene: TRBV5-1

CDR3aa: CASTRDGYEQYF
j_gene: TRBJ2-7
v_gene: TRBV19

CDR3aa: CASSRTEYEQYF
j_gene: TRBJ2-7
v_gene: TRBV7-9

CDR3aa: CASSFLRGTEAFF
j_gene: TRBJ1-1
v_gene: TRBV12-3/TRBV12-4